The 8 T cell receptor beta chains given below trace back to one sample, sequenced in a study of human T cells and chemical hapten exposure. MiXCR, applied by TCRdb to the RACE reads, yields one record per CDR3 protein. The table shows fewer than 55,000 distinct CDR3 sequences, with more than 9.5% occurring only once. Documented time point: patch test 3, about 24 weeks after DPC sensitization. Treatment reported: therapeutic diphenylcyclopropenone sensitization with weekly scalp DPC. The sequencing here drew on whole blood, taken in connection with sensitization to the hapten diphenylcyclopropenone (DPC). These TCRs come from a woman aged 40 to 50 with alopecia areata. Some clones in this sample may be carry-over from other donors' samples.

This clonotype was observed a few times. The CDR3 region has the DNA TGTGCCAGCAGTGAGACAGGGGGCAATCAGCCCCAGCATTTT. Protein sequence: CASSETGGNQPQHF. This sequence joins TRBV25-1 and TRBJ1-5; TRBD1 matches 8 bases. CDR1 is MGHDK, CDR2 SYGVNS, per germline. The CDR3 has 14 residues. J gave up 2 bases and V 3 bases, and 0 bases lay outside the gene matches.

This clonotype was observed a few times. The chain is built from TRBV7-2 and TRBJ2-1, with 8 bases identical to TRBD2. The V segment lost 1 base and the J segment 0 bases; nucleotides outside the gene matches: 11. The CDR3 consists of 19 residues. Germline values: CDR1 SGHTA, CDR2 FQGNSA. CDR3 sequence (DNA): TGTGCCAGCAGCTTAGGGAACCTAGCGGGTACAAGCTCCTACAATGAGCAGTTCTTC. It specifies CASSLGNLAGTSSYNEQFF. The variable domain in full, with the rest retrieved from reference TRBV7-2 and TRBJ2-1, is GAGVSQSPSNKVTEKGKDVELRCDPISGHTALYWYRQSLGQGLEFLIYFQGNSAPDKSGLPSDRFSAERTGGSVSTLTIQRTQQEDSAVYLCASSLGNLAGTSSYNEQFFGPGTRLTVL.

This clonotype was recorded a few times. The chain employs TRBV7-3 and TRBJ2-1; 10 bases map to TRBD1. In germline, CDR1 is SGHTA, CDR2 FQGTGA. The junction had 11 bases not matched to a gene; V was cut back by 5 bases and J by 7 bases. The CDR3 is 16 amino acids. The CDR3 DNA reads TGTGCCAGCAGCAAAACCGGGACAGGGGAGTGGAATGAGCAGTTCTTC. Translated, it gives CASSKTGTGEWNEQFF.

This clonotype was detected only a few times. This rearrangement joins TRBV20-1 to TRBJ2-3; D remains unclear. Per germline, CDR1 DFQATT and CDR2 SNEGSKA (reference sequence). The CDR3 is 11 amino acids. The V gene lost 2 bases and the J gene lost 4 bases, with 4 bases spanning the gap. CDR3 sequence reads: CSARKADTQYF. CDR3 DNA: TGCAGTGCTAGAAAGGCAGATACGCAGTATTTT.

The chain carries TRBV12-3 or TRBV12-4 and TRBJ1-6, with D unclear. The V and J ends lost 6 bases and 0 bases respectively, with 9 bases between them. The CDR3 has 15 residues. DNA for the CDR3: TGTGCCAGCAGCCTACAGAGCTCCTATAATTCACCCCTCCACTTT. It codes for CASSLQSSYNSPLHF.

This clonotype appeared a few times. J is TRBJ1-2 and V is TRBV27; TRBD1 agrees at 7 bases. CDR1 MNHEY and CDR2 SMNVEV come from the germline V gene (reference sequence). The length of the CDR3 is 14 residues. After removal of 0 bases from V and 6 bases from J, the junction contained 4 bases not matched to a gene. The CDR3 region has the DNA TGTGCCAGCAGTTTATCTGGACAGGTTAATGGCTACACCTTC. Protein product: CASSLSGQVNGYTF.

In this sample, this clonotype turned up many times. J is TRBJ1-5 and V is TRBV3-1, with 7 positions matching TRBD1. This CDR3 has 15 residues. Germline V gene lookup returns CDR1 LGHDT and CDR2 YNNKEL (reference sequence). The V segment lost 3 bases and the J segment 6 bases; nucleotides outside the gene matches: 8. The CDR3 DNA is TGTGCCAGCAGCCAGGCGGGACAGTCAGGTCAGCCCCAGCATTTT. It yields the protein CASSQAGQSGQPQHF.

This clonotype showed up just a few times. The chain employs TRBV3-1 and TRBJ1-2, with D unresolved. This CDR3 has 11 amino acids. V gave up 1 base and J gave up 4 bases, with 1 base separating them. Germline values: CDR1 LGHDT, CDR2 YNNKEL (reference sequence). The CDR3 sequence is CASSQAYGYTF. The CDR3 coding sequence is TGTGCCAGCAGCCAAGCCTATGGCTACACCTTC.